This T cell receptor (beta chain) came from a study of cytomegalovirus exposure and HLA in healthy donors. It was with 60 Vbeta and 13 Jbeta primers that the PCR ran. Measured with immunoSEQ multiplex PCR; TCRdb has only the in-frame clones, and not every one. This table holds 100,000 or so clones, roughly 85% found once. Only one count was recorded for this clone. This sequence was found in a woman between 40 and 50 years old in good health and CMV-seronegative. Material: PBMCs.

CDR3 loop: CAWSVGAGTANEKLFF. The CDR3 DNA follows: TGTGCCTGGAGTGTAGGGGCCGGGACAGCTAATGAAAAACTGTTTTTT. J is TRBJ1-4 and V is TRBV30, with TRBD1 identical over 7 bases. Germline CDR1 is GTSNPN and CDR2 is SVGIG (reference sequence). The length of the CDR3 is 16 residues. The V and J ends lost 0 bases and 3 bases, in that order; junction bases with no gene match: 7.